The rows below give T cell receptor beta chains drawn from one sample of a study of blood T cell repertoires in COVID-19. Clones were read by immunoSEQ multiplex PCR, and TCRdb kept only the in-frame ones, dropping some. Among approximately 190,000 clones listed, roughly 80% were seen once. Source material: peripheral blood. The source is a man aged 25 to 40 with active or convalescent COVID-19. Both conserved end residues are part of each CDR3. D genes are given only for firm matches. For some rows the clone size is stated as once, few or many, or as a class when expanded; others skip it.

>TRBV30|TRBJ1-2|.|few
TGTGCCTGGAGGGGGCAGGCCGGCTATGGCTACACCTTC
CAWRGQAGYGYTF
>TRBV5-8|TRBJ1-5|TRBD1|.
TGTGCCAGCAGCTTGGACCGTATAGGGACAGGCAATCAGCCCCAGCATTTT
CASSLDRIGTGNQPQHF
>TRBV27|TRBJ2-7|.|.
TGTGCCAGCAGTTTAAGTCCGACAGATAGAATCCACGAGCAGTACTTC
CASSLSPTDRIHEQYF
>TRBV3-1/TRBV3-2|TRBJ1-5|.|.
TGTGCCAGCAGCCAAGGGGGGGATAATCAGCCCCAGCATTTT
CASSQGGDNQPQHF
>TRBV14|TRBJ2-1|.|.
TGTGCCAGCAGCCAACCGGGACTCTACAATGAGCAGTTCTTC
CASSQPGLYNEQFF
>TRBV9|TRBJ2-1|TRBD2|.
TGTGCCAGCAGCGCCATCGGCGGGGGCAATGAGCAGTTCTTC
CASSAIGGGNEQFF
>TRBV12-3/TRBV12-4|TRBJ1-5|.|.
TGTGCCAGCAGTGCGACGGGGATCCAGCCCCAGCATTTT
CASSATGIQPQHF
>TRBV4-1|TRBJ1-1|.|.
TGCGCCAGCAGCCAAGAATTTGACACGTTACTGAACACTGAAGCTTTCTTT
CASSQEFDTLLNTEAFF
>TRBV19|TRBJ2-5|TRBD1|.
TGTGCCAGTAGAGGGACAGGGAGCGCAGAGACCCAGTACTTC
CASRGTGSAETQYF
>TRBV30|TRBJ2-7|.|.
TGTGCCTGGAGCTCCGGGTCCCGATACTACGAGCAGTACTTC
CAWSSGSRYYEQYF
>TRBV2|TRBJ1-5|.|once
TGTGCCAGCAGTGGTTACAATCAGCCCCAGCATTTT
CASSGYNQPQHF
>TRBV4-1|TRBJ1-6|.|.
TGCGCCAGCAGCCAAGAACCAGTCAGCTCCTATAATTCACCCCTCCACTTT
CASSQEPVSSYNSPLHF
>TRBV14|TRBJ1-3|.|.
TGTGCCAGCAGCCAAGAGGCCCTCGGGGGGCCCGCTGGAAACACCATATATTTT
CASSQEALGGPAGNTIYF
>TRBV6-4|TRBJ2-3|TRBD2|.
TGTGCCACCGGGACTAGCGGCACAGATACGCAGTATTTT
CATGTSGTDTQYF
>TRBV7-3|TRBJ2-3|.|.
TGTGCCAGCAGCAAGGACTATCAAAGCACAGATACGCAGTATTTT
CASSKDYQSTDTQYF
>TRBV5-1|TRBJ1-6|.|.
TGCGCCAGCAGCTGGGGATCGGCGGGATATAATTCACCCCTCCACTTT
CASSWGSAGYNSPLHF
>TRBV6-6|TRBJ1-5|.|.
TGTGCCAGCAGTCAGGGCGGGATGGGCAATCAGCCCCAGCATTTT
CASSQGGMGNQPQHF
>TRBV7-2|TRBJ1-5|TRBD1|.
TGTGCCAGCAGCTTCAGGGGGGGCAATCAGCCCCAGCATTTT
CASSFRGGNQPQHF
>TRBV28|TRBJ1-2|.|.
TGTGCCAGCATCGGGGGGGCTGACTATGGCTACACCTTC
CASIGGADYGYTF
>TRBV7-9|TRBJ1-5|.|once
TGTGCCAGCAGCTTGGTAGGGGATGTGGTTCAGCCCCAGCATTTT
CASSLVGDVVQPQHF
>TRBV5-1|TRBJ2-3|.|once
TGCGCCAGCAGCCCCCGACAAGGATACACAGATACGCAGTATTTT
CASSPRQGYTDTQYF
>TRBV2|TRBJ1-1|TRBD1|.
TGTGCCAGCAAATCAGCGACAGGGGGCAACACTGAAGCTTTCTTT
CASKSATGGNTEAFF
>TRBV2|TRBJ1-5|TRBD1|few
TGTGCCAGCAGTGAGGAAACAGGGGGCCCTCAGCCCCAGCATTTT
CASSEETGGPQPQHF
>TRBV5-6|TRBJ2-2|TRBD2|.
TGTGCCAGCAGCTACTTAGCGAGCGGGAATGCAGGGGAGCTGTTTTTT
CASSYLASGNAGELFF
>TRBV11-2|TRBJ1-2|.|.
TGTGCCAGCCGGTCGGGGGGGGGCTATGGCTACACCTTC
CASRSGGGYGYTF
>TRBV28|TRBJ1-3|.|.
TGTGCCAGTGGACTAGGACAGAGCTCTGGAAACACCATATATTTT
CASGLGQSSGNTIYF
>TRBV7-9|TRBJ1-1|TRBD1|.
TGTGCCAGCAGCTTGTTTGCAGGGGGGAACACTGAAGCTTTCTTT
CASSLFAGGNTEAFF
>TRBV2|TRBJ1-2|.|.
TGTGCCAGCAGTTCAGGAGGCGGCTATGGCTACACCTTC
CASSSGGGYGYTF
>TRBV5-1|TRBJ2-2|.|.
TGCGCCAGCAGCGGCCCCAGGGGAGTAGACACCGGGGAGCTGTTTTTT
CASSGPRGVDTGELFF
>TRBV2|TRBJ1-3|.|.
TGTGCCAGCAGTGAATCGGCAGGGGTTGGAAACACCATATATTTT
CASSESAGVGNTIYF
>TRBV3-1/TRBV3-2|TRBJ2-3|.|.
TGTGCCAGCAGCCAAGGTGAGGGGGTGGATACGCAGTATTTT
CASSQGEGVDTQYF
>TRBV27|TRBJ2-7|.|.
TGTGCCAGCAGTTTACAGGGGTCCTACGAGCAGTACTTC
CASSLQGSYEQYF
>TRBV19|TRBJ2-1|.|.
TGTGCCAGTAGTATGTTTGGTAGTCCCCCCTACAATGAGCAGTTCTTC
CASSMFGSPPYNEQFF
>TRBV3-1/TRBV3-2|TRBJ2-3|TRBD2|.
TGTGCCACCTCACGGAGGCTAGCGGGAGGCCGAACAGATACGCAGTATTTT
CATSRRLAGGRTDTQYF
>TRBV7-2|TRBJ1-1|.|.
TGTGCCAGCAGCTTAGTCGCGGGGGCGTACACTGAAGCTTTCTTT
CASSLVAGAYTEAFF
>TRBV24-1|TRBJ1-2|.|.
TGTGCCACCAGTGGCCAGGGCCATGGCTACACCTTC
CATSGQGHGYTF
>TRBV5-1|TRBJ2-7|.|.
TGCGCCAGCAGCTTGGGCTTCGTTCCGGGCTCCTACGAGCAGTACTTC
CASSLGFVPGSYEQYF
>TRBV2|TRBJ2-7|.|.
TGTGCCAGCAGTGAAACAGGCCGCTACGAGCAGTACTTC
CASSETGRYEQYF
>TRBV6-4|TRBJ2-1|TRBD2|.
TGTGCCAGCAGTGACTCCGGGGAGGGGAATGAGCAGTTCTTC
CASSDSGEGNEQFF
>TRBV3-1/TRBV3-2|TRBJ1-6|.|once
TGTGCCAGCAGCCAAGCGGGAGGGGAAAGGGGTCCCCTCCACTTT
CASSQAGGERGPLHF